A single sample gave rise to the 8 T cell receptor beta chains below, sequenced in a study of blood T cell repertoires in COVID-19. Clones were sequenced by immunoSEQ multiplex PCR, and TCRdb holds only the in-frame ones, with some missing. The sample has approximately 61,000 clones; 65% to 85% are singletons. Sequencing was performed on peripheral blood. All receptors derive from a woman in her seventies with acute or convalescent COVID-19.

The chain joins TRBV3-1 (or the pseudogene TRBV3-2) to TRBJ2-1, with 14 bases fitting TRBD2. Trimming removed 3 bases from V and 9 bases from J; junction bases left unmatched: 7. Germline lookup yields CDR1 LGHDT and CDR2 YNNKEL (reference sequence). This CDR3 has 16 residues. The CDR3 loop reads CASSHGLAGGGGEQFF. The DNA for the CDR3 is TGTGCCAGCAGCCACGGACTAGCGGGGGGAGGGGGTGAGCAGTTCTTC.

This chain links TRBV7-2 with TRBJ1-5; the D is unclear. Germline V gives CDR1 SGHTA, CDR2 FQGNSA. V was shortened by 3 bases and J by 6 bases, with 9 bases between the two germline ends. The CDR3 is 13 amino acids. The CDR3 nucleotides are TGTGCCAGCAGCTTTTCGGGAGCTCAGCCCCAGCATTTT. Its translation: CASSFSGAQPQHF.

The genes are TRBV19 and TRBJ2-1; D gene ambiguous. Per the germline V gene, CDR1 is LNHDA and CDR2 is SQIVND (reference sequence). The V and J ends lost 4 bases and 0 bases respectively, with 10 bases between them. The CDR3 contains 15 residues. The CDR3 DNA follows: TGTGCCAGTAGTACTCTCCCGAGCTCCTACAATGAGCAGTTCTTC. This encodes CASSTLPSSYNEQFF.

This clone was detected only once. The chain combines TRBV9 with TRBJ2-3, with D maybe TRBD2 (6 bases). The V end was cut by 4 bases, the J end by 6 bases, with 12 bases between. Germline V gene sequence: CDR1 SGDLS, CDR2 YYNGEE. The CDR3 length is 13 residues. The CDR3 DNA follows: TGTGCCAGCAGCCCACCACGGGGGGATACGCAGTATTTT. This sequence encodes CASSPPRGDTQYF. The complete variable domain, with remaining parts taken from reference TRBV9 and TRBJ2-3, reads DSGVTQTPKHLITATGQRVTLRCSPRSGDLSVYWYQQSLDQGLQFLIQYYNGEERAKGNILERFSAQQFPDLHSELNLSSLELGDSALYFCASSPPRGDTQYFGPGTRLTVL.

The V call is TRBV9, the J call TRBJ2-1, with a weak D call TRBD2 (6 bases). Trimming removed 3 bases from V and 1 base from J, with 11 bases in between. The CDR3 contains 15 residues. Germline V gene sequence: CDR1 SGDLS, CDR2 YYNGEE. CDR3 loop: CASSEGGSSYNEQFF. The CDR3 DNA reads as TGTGCCAGCAGCGAGGGAGGATCTTCCTACAATGAGCAGTTCTTC.

The chain uses TRBV5-1 and TRBJ2-1, with TRBD2 matching 8 bases. Per the germline V gene, CDR1 is SGHRS and CDR2 is YFSETQ. The CDR3 sequence is 14 residues long. With V trimmed by 6 bases and J by 8 bases, 10 bases remained unmatched. CDR3 in amino acids: CASIRMAGGDEQFF. Written as DNA, the CDR3 is TGCGCCAGCATTAGGATGGCGGGGGGTGATGAGCAGTTCTTC.

The J gene is TRBJ2-3, the V gene TRBV6-5, with 8 bases identical to TRBD1. Germline CDR1 reads MNHEY; CDR2 reads SVGAGI. Trimming at V came to 5 bases and at J to 0 bases, leaving 4 bases not matched to a gene. The CDR3 covers 15 residues. The CDR3 coding sequence is TGTGCCAGCAGTCGGCAGGGGGCTAGCACAGATACGCAGTATTTT. This encodes CASSRQGASTDTQYF.

V is TRBV20-1 and J is TRBJ2-7, with 14 bases lining up with TRBD2. Germline lookup yields CDR1 DFQATT and CDR2 SNEGSKA (reference sequence). Trimming at V came to 3 bases and at J to 9 bases, leaving 7 bases not matched to a gene. The length of the CDR3 is 14 residues. Written as DNA, the CDR3 is TGCAGTGCTAGTCGCCCTGGACTAGCGGGGGGGCAGTACTTC. Amino acid sequence: CSASRPGLAGGQYF.